Shown below are 9 T cell receptor beta chains from a single sample sequenced in a study of T cell responses to AZD1222 COVID-19 vaccine. Using immunoSEQ multiplex PCR, the repertoire was profiled, and TCRdb retains in-frame clones only, with some absent. The sample lists 120,000 to 150,000 clones; about 90% were seen once. The source was peripheral blood, collected on day 0 of AZD1222 vaccination. Receptors were obtained from an adult in good health.

The CDR3 loop reads CASSQDRAEVVNTEAFF. The CDR3 bases are TGCGCCAGCAGCCAAGATAGGGCCGAGGTGGTGAACACTGAAGCTTTCTTT. The chain couples TRBV4-3 to TRBJ1-1; no reliable D call. V was trimmed by 0 bases and J by 0 bases, leaving 14 bases between them. Germline V gene data show CDR1 as LGHNA and CDR2 as YSLEER. CDR3 length: 17 residues.

This clone was detected only a few times. The chain combines TRBV5-4 with TRBJ2-1; TRBD2 agrees at 8 bases. The trim removed 2 bases at V and 7 bases at J, leaving 11 bases unmatched. CDR1 and CDR2 from the germline V gene are SGHNT and YYREEE (reference sequence). The CDR3 length is 16 residues. The CDR3 protein is CASSLGPKGLVNEQFF. CDR3 sequence (DNA): TGTGCCAGCAGCTTAGGCCCGAAGGGACTAGTAAATGAGCAGTTCTTC.

The CDR3 protein is CASSYVGSFSGNTIYF. The CDR3, as DNA: TGTGCCAGCAGCTACGTTGGGAGCTTCTCTGGAAACACCATATATTTT. The chain employs TRBV11-3 and TRBJ1-3; no reliable D call. The V gene's germline CDR1 is SGHNT and CDR2 YENEEA. V was cut by 4 bases and J by 0 bases, with 13 bases left in between. The CDR3 runs 16 residues.

This clone came up once. The chain is built from TRBV19 and TRBJ1-5; 8 bases are shared with TRBD1. This CDR3 is built from 15 residues. V shed 5 bases and J 0 bases; nucleotides not matched to a gene: 3. CDR1 and CDR2 (germline): LNHDA, SQIVND (reference sequence). CDR3 region: CASSLDRGSNQPQHF. Written as DNA, the CDR3 is TGTGCCAGTAGTCTCGACAGGGGTAGCAATCAGCCCCAGCATTTT.

The rearrangement links TRBV21-1 to TRBJ2-1; no check of the table's D call, TRBD2, against the DNA was made. TRBV21-1 is a documented pseudogene. CDR3 length: 14 amino acids. As DNA, the CDR3 is TGTGCCAGCAGCAAAGGAACTTTGAGGGATGAGCAGTTCTTC. Translated: CASSKGTLRDEQFF.

This clone was seen ten or more times. J is TRBJ1-2 and V is TRBV24-1; D is unclear. Germline-derived CDR1 and CDR2 are KGHDR and SFDVKD. The CDR3 sequence is 12 residues long. V was trimmed by 6 bases and J by 2 bases, leaving 6 bases between them. CDR3 bases: TGTGCCACCAGTAAAACAAACTATGGCTACACCTTC. Translated: CATSKTNYGYTF.

This clone appeared once. The chain couples TRBV9 to TRBJ1-3, with a weak D call TRBD1 (5 bases). There are 16 residues in the CDR3. Germline-derived CDR1 and CDR2 are SGDLS and YYNGEE. Trimming pared 3 bases from V and 0 bases from J, leaving 13 bases between. CDR3 region: CASSARGAGSGNTIYF. CDR3 DNA sequence: TGTGCCAGCAGCGCCAGAGGGGCAGGCTCTGGAAACACCATATATTTT.

V and J are TRBV5-8 and TRBJ2-5; tentative D call: TRBD2 (6 bases). From germline, CDR1 is SGHTS and CDR2 YDEGEE. V gave up 0 bases and J gave up 2 bases, with 11 bases separating them. The CDR3 totals 15 residues. CDR3 residues: CASSLGGRGQETQYF. As DNA, the CDR3 is TGTGCCAGCAGCTTGGGGGGTCGGGGGCAAGAGACCCAGTACTTC.

This clone was observed a handful of times. The chain has TRBV30 and TRBJ1-2; D uncertain. V lost 4 bases to trimming and J lost 3 bases, with 15 bases between them. The germline gives CDR1 GTSNPN, CDR2 SVGIG (reference sequence). CDR3 length equals 14 residues. This CDR3 is CAWKSPGGYYGYTF. The CDR3 DNA sequence: TGTGCCTGGAAATCGCCAGGTGGATACTATGGCTACACCTTC.